This TCR beta chain comes out of a study of regulatory T cells in long-lasting Graves disease. Looking at the study overall: Graves' patients with a new diagnosis had received antithyroid drugs under 3 months.

This clonotype came up many times. The time point: newly diagnosed GD, antithyroid drugs for less than 3 months. The authors made the TCR library using RNA they extracted from PBMCs. Arm-PCR with iRepertoire HTBI primers amplified the CDR3 regions for these TCR beta libraries. TCRdb re-called the multiplex PCR reads with MiXCR, one entry per CDR3 protein. The sample has roughly 420,000 distinct CDR3 sequences; about a sixth are singletons. Another study also made use of these data, one on T cells in Graves' hyperthyroidism and ophthalmopathy.

This TCR came from a young woman with Graves disease. Sequencing was performed on peripheral blood mononuclear cells (PBMCs), taken at new diagnosis, from a patient treated with antithyroid drugs.

CDR3: CASSTSRVPAFF. DNA for the CDR3: TGTGCCAGTAGTACCTCGAGGGTACCAGCTTTCTTT. V is TRBV19 and J is TRBJ1-1, with D unclear. The germline gives CDR1 LNHDA, CDR2 SQIVND (reference sequence). Between the trimmed V and J ends, which lost 4 bases and 10 bases, there was a span of 13 bases. The CDR3 consists of 12 residues. Variable domain in full (rest from reference TRBV19 and TRBJ1-1): DGGITQSPKYLFRKEGQNVTLSCEQNLNHDAMYWYRQDPGQGLRLIYYSQIVNDFQKGDIAEGYSVSREKKESFPLTVTSAQKNPTAFYLCASSTSRVPAFFGQGTRLTVV.